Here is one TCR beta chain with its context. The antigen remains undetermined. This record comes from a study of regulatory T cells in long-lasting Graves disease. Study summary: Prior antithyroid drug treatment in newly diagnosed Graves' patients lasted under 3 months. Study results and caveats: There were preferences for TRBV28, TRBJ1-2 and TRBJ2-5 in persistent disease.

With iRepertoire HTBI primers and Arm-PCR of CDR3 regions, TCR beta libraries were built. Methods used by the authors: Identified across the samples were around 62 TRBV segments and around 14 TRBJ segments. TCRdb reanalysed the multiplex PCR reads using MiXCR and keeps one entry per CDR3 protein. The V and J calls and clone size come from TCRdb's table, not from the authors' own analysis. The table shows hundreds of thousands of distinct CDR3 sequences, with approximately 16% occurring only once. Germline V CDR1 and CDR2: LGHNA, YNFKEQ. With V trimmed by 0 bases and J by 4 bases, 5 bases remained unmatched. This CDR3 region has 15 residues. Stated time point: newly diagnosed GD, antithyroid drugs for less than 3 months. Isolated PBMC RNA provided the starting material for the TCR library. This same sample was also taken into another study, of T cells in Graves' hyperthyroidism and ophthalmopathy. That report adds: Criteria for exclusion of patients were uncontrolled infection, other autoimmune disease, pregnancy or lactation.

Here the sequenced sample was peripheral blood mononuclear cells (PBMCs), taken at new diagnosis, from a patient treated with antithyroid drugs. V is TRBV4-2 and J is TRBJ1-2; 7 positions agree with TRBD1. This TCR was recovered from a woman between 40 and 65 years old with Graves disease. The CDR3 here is CASSQDVGGTYGYTF. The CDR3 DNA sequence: TGTGCCAGCAGCCAAGATGTAGGGGGCACCTATGGCTACACCTTC.